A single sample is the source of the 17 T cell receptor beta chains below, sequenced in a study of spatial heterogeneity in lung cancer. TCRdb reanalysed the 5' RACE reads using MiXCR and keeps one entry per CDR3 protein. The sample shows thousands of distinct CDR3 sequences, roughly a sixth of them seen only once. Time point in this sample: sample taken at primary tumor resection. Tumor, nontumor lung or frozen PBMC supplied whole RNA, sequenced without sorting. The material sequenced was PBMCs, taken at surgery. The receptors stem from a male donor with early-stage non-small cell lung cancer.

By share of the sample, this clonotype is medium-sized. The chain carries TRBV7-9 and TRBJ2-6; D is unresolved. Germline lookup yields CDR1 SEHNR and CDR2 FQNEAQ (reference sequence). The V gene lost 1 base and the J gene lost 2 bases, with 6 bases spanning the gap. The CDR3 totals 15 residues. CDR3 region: CASSLDGAGANVLTF. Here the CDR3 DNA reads TGTGCCAGCAGCTTAGACGGCGCTGGGGCCAACGTCCTGACTTTC.

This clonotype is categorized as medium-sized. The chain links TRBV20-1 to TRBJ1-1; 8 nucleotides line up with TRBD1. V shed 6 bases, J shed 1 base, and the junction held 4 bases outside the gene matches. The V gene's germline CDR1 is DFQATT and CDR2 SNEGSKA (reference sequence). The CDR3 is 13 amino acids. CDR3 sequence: CSAQGAWNTEAFF. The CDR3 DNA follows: TGCAGTGCCCAGGGGGCTTGGAACACTGAAGCTTTCTTT.

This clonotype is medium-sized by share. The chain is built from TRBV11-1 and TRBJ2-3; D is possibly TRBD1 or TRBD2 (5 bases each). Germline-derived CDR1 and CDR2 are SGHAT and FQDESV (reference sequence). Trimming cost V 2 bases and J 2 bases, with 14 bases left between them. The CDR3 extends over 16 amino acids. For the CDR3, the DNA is TGTGCCAGCAGCTTATGGGCCGGGGCCGTCACAGATACGCAGTATTTT. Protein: CASSLWAGAVTDTQYF.

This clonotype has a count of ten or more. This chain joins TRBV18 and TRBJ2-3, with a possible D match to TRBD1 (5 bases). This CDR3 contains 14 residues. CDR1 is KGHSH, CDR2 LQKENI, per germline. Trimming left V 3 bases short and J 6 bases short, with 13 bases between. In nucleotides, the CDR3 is TGTGCCAGCTCACCGACAGAAGGGATGGATACGCAGTATTTT. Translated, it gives CASSPTEGMDTQYF.

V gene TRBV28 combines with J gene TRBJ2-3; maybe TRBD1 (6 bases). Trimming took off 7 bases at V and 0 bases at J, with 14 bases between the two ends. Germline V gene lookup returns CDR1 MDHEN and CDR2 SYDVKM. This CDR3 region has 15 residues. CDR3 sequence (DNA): TGTGCCAGCACCCACCCCACAGGGAGCACAGATACGCAGTATTTT. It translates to CASTHPTGSTDTQYF.

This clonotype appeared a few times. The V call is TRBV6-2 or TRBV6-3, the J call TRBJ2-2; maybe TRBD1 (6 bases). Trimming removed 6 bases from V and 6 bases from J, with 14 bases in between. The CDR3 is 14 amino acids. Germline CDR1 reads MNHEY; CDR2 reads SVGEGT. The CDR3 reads CASSLGHWSGELFF. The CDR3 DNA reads TGTGCCAGCAGCTTGGGACATTGGTCCGGGGAGCTGTTTTTT.

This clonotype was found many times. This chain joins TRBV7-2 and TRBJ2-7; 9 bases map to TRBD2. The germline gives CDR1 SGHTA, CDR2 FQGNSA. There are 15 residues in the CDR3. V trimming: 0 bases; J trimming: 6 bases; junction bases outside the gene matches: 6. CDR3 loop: CASSLAGGSGSEQYF. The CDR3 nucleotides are TGTGCCAGCAGCTTAGCGGGGGGTAGCGGGAGCGAGCAGTACTTC.

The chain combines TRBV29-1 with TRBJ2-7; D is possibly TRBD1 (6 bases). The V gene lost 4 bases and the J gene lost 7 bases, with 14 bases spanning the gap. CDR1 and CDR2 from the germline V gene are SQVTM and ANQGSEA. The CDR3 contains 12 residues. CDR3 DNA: TGCAGCGTTGTACTGGGGGCGAGAGAGCAGTACTTC. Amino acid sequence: CSVVLGAREQYF.

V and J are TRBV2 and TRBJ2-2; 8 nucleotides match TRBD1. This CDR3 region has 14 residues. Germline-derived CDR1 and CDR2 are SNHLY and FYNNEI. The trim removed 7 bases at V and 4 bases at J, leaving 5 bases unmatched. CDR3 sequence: CASKGDRTTGELFF. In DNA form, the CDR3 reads TGTGCCAGCAAGGGGGACAGGACCACCGGGGAGCTGTTTTTT.

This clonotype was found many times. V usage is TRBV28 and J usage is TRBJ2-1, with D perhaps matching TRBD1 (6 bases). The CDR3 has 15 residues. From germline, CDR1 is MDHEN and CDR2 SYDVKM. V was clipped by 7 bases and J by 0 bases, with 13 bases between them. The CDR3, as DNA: TGTGCCAGCACAGACAGGCTGAGCTCCTACAATGAGCAGTTCTTC. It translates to CASTDRLSSYNEQFF.

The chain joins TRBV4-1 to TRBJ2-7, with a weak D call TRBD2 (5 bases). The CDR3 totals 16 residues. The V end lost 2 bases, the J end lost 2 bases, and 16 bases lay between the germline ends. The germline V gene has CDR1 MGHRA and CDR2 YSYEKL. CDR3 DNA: TGCGCCAGCAGCCAAACCGTAACGGGATTAACCTACGAGCAGTACTTC. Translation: CASSQTVTGLTYEQYF.

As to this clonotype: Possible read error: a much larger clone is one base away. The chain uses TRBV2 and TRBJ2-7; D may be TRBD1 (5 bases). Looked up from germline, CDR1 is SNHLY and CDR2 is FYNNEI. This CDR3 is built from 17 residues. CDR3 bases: TGTGCCAACAGTGAAGCGCTCCAGGGAAGGAGCTCCTACGAGCAGTACTTC. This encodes CANSEALQGRSSYEQYF.

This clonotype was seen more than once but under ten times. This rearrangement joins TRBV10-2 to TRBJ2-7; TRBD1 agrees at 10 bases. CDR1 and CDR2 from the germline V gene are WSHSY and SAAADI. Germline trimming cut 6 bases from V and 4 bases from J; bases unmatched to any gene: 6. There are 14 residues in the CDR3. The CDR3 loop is CASSPGQGPYEQYF. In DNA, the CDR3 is TGCGCCAGCAGCCCGGGACAGGGGCCTTACGAGCAGTACTTC.

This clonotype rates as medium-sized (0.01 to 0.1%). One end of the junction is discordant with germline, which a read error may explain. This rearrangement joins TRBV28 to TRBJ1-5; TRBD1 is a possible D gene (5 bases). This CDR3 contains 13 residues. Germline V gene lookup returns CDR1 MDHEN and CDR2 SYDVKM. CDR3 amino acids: CASSLSRDGPNLF. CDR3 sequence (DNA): TGTGCCAGCAGTTTATCTCGGGACGGTCCGAATCTTTTT. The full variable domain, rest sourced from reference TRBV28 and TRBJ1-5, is DVKVTQSSRYLVKRTGEKVFLECVQDMDHENMFWYRQDPGLGLRLIYFSYDVKMKEKGDIPEGYSVSREKKERFSLILESASTNQTSMYLCASSLSRDGPNLFGDGTRLSIL.

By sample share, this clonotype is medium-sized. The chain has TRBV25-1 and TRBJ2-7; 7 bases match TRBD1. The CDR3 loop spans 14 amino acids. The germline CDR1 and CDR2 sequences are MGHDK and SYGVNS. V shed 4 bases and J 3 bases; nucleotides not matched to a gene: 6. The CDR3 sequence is CASSAVGQSYEQYF. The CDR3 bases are TGTGCCAGCAGTGCAGTGGGACAGAGCTACGAGCAGTACTTC.

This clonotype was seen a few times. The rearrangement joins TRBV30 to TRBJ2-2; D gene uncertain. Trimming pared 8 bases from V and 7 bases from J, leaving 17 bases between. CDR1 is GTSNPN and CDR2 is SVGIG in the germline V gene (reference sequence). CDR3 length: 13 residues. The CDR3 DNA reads TGTGCCCCTGGAGTGTACGGGTACGGGGAGCTGTTTTTT. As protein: CAPGVYGYGELFF.

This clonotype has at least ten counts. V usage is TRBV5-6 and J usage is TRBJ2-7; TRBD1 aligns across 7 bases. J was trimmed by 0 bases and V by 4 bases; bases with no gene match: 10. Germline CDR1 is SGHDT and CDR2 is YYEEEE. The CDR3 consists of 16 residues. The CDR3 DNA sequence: TGTGCCAGCAGCGTCGGGTCACAGGGGTTCTCCTACGAGCAGTACTTC. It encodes CASSVGSQGFSYEQYF.